A selection of T cell receptor beta chains follows, all from one sample in a study of radiation and T cells in renal cell carcinoma. The protocol was immunoSEQ multiplex PCR, while the TCRdb copy is restricted to in-frame clones and leaves out a portion. The repertoire holds 150,000 to 190,000 clones, with around 90% as singletons. Sequenced material: blood, taken from a patient whose treatment included radiotherapy and nephrectomy. The receptors shown here come from a woman aged 50 to 60 with renal cell carcinoma. The CDR3 runs from the conserved cysteine through the conserved F or W. A D gene is named only where the DNA matches it firmly. A row's size may be missing; if present it is once, few, many or a size class.

V: TRBV5-1
size: .
J: TRBJ2-2
D: .
DNA: TGCGCCAGCAGCTTGGAGTGGAGAGTGAACACCGGGGAGCTGTTTTTT
CDR3: CASSLEWRVNTGELFF

V: TRBV4-3
size: .
J: TRBJ1-4
D: .
DNA: TGCGCCAGCAGCCAGGACGTCGGGTATGAAAAACTGTTTTTT
CDR3: CASSQDVGYEKLFF

V: TRBV6-6
size: .
J: TRBJ1-2
D: TRBD1
DNA: TGTGCCAGCAGCCCCGACGGGACAGACTATGGCTACACCTTC
CDR3: CASSPDGTDYGYTF

V: TRBV7-6
size: few
J: TRBJ2-7
D: TRBD1
DNA: TGTGCCAGCAGCTTAGAAGGGACAGGGGGCCACGAGCAGTACTTC
CDR3: CASSLEGTGGHEQYF

V: TRBV19
size: once
J: TRBJ1-2
D: TRBD1
DNA: TGTGCCAGTAGCGCGTCCCGGGACAGGGGGCGCGACTATGGCTACACCTTC
CDR3: CASSASRDRGRDYGYTF

V: TRBV2
size: few
J: TRBJ1-6
D: .
DNA: TGTGCCAGCAGGGGGGAGCGCTATTCACCCCTCCACTTT
CDR3: CASRGERYSPLHF

V: TRBV7-8
size: once
J: TRBJ1-2
D: .
DNA: TGTGCCAGCAGCTACACCCAGGGGCGAACCTATGGCTACACCTTC
CDR3: CASSYTQGRTYGYTF

V: TRBV5-1
size: .
J: TRBJ2-5
D: .
DNA: TGCGCCAGCAGCTTGGGGAGTTCCCAAGAGACCCAGTACTTC
CDR3: CASSLGSSQETQYF

V: TRBV4-3
size: .
J: TRBJ1-2
D: TRBD1
DNA: TGCGCCAGCAGCCAAGATCGGGGGAGGGGGCCAGGAGGCTACACCTTC
CDR3: CASSQDRGRGPGGYTF

V: TRBV9
size: .
J: TRBJ2-1
D: TRBD2
DNA: TGTGCCAGCAGTGTTAGCGGGGAATCCTACAATGAGCAGTTCTTC
CDR3: CASSVSGESYNEQFF

V: TRBV7-9
size: .
J: TRBJ1-4
D: .
DNA: TGTGCCAGCAGCTTAGGACAGTTGAATGAAAAACTGTTTTTT
CDR3: CASSLGQLNEKLFF

V: TRBV4-3
size: once
J: TRBJ2-7
D: TRBD2
DNA: TGCGCCAGCAGCCTTCATAGCGGGGTGGGCGCCTACGAGCAGTACTTC
CDR3: CASSLHSGVGAYEQYF

V: TRBV5-8
size: .
J: TRBJ1-2
D: TRBD1
DNA: TGTGCCAGCAGTTACCGACAGGGAGACAACTATGGCTACACCTTC
CDR3: CASSYRQGDNYGYTF

V: TRBV7-3
size: .
J: TRBJ2-3
D: .
DNA: TGTGCCAGCAGCTTAAACCCCGGGACGGGCGGCACAGATACGCAGTATTTT
CDR3: CASSLNPGTGGTDTQYF

V: TRBV2
size: .
J: TRBJ2-7
D: .
DNA: TGTGCCAGCAGAGAGAGGAGAGGGACCGCTTACGAGCAGTACTTC
CDR3: CASRERRGTAYEQYF

V: TRBV5-5
size: .
J: TRBJ1-1
D: .
DNA: TGTGCCAGCAGCGGGCCCCAGGGATGGACTGAAGCTTTCTTT
CDR3: CASSGPQGWTEAFF

V: TRBV4-1
size: .
J: TRBJ2-7
D: .
DNA: TGCGCCAGCAGCCTGCGGCCAGCGGAGGCCTACGAGCAGTACTTC
CDR3: CASSLRPAEAYEQYF

V: TRBV6-1
size: .
J: TRBJ2-7
D: .
DNA: TGTGCCAGCAGTGAATCGAAGGGCCCCTACGAGCAGTACTTC
CDR3: CASSESKGPYEQYF

V: TRBV14
size: .
J: TRBJ2-7
D: .
DNA: TGTGCCAGCAGCCAAGGTTTGAGACCTTTGGGGAACTTC
CDR3: CASSQGLRPLGNF

V: TRBV9
size: .
J: TRBJ2-3
D: TRBD2
DNA: TGTGCCAGCAAGCGGGGGGCCGAGGATACGCAGTATTTT
CDR3: CASKRGAEDTQYF

V: TRBV4-1
size: once
J: TRBJ2-5
D: TRBD2
DNA: TGCGCCAGCAGCCAAGATCGGCTAGCGGGGGTAGAGACCCAGTACTTC
CDR3: CASSQDRLAGVETQYF

V: TRBV6-5
size: .
J: TRBJ1-3
D: .
DNA: TGTGCCAGCAGCCCCGACGGGGGAAACACCATATATTTT
CDR3: CASSPDGGNTIYF

V: TRBV7-2
size: .
J: TRBJ2-1
D: TRBD2
DNA: TGTGCCAGCAGCCCTAGCGGGGGGGCCGGTGAGCAGTTCTTC
CDR3: CASSPSGGAGEQFF

V: TRBV2
size: .
J: TRBJ2-7
D: TRBD1
DNA: TGTGCCAGCAGTGACATGAGACAGGGTCGGACCTACGAGCAGTACTTC
CDR3: CASSDMRQGRTYEQYF

V: TRBV19
size: once
J: TRBJ1-5
D: TRBD1
DNA: TGTGCCAGTAGTCTACAGGGGGCCGACAATCAGCCCCAGCATTTT
CDR3: CASSLQGADNQPQHF